Described below is a single T cell receptor (beta chain) sequence and its context. What it recognizes is unknown. The sample comes from a study of T cell responses to AZD1222 COVID-19 vaccine. Findings and limits, study-wide: Clonal diversity was possibly underestimated, and the donors were mostly white British, with more females. Spike-specific TCR breadth and depth both grew after two AZD1222 doses. Regions 160-218 and 743-854 held dominance among vaccine-associated CD4 TCRs, which spanned spike. Unmutated regions of variants are reportedly targeted by nearly half of spike-specific TCRs.

Repertoires were generated with immunoSEQ multiplex PCR, while TCRdb's copy carries only in-frame clones and drops some. The data show tens of thousands of clones, with roughly 87% seen just once and 17% held by the top ten. Trimming stripped 4 bases from V and 5 bases from J, with 12 bases between. CDR1 is SGHRS and CDR2 is YFSETQ in the germline V gene. CDR3 length: 13 residues. This clonotype was sampled from an adult in good health. The chain carries TRBV5-1 and TRBJ2-5; D gene unclear. Sequenced here: peripheral blood, sampled on day 0 of AZD1222 vaccination. The CDR3 loop is CASSPAKRETQYF. The DNA of the CDR3 is TGCGCCAGCAGCCCGGCCAAACGGGAGACCCAGTACTTC.